These 31 T cell receptor beta chains were sequenced from one sample in a study of blood T cell repertoires in COVID-19. This table comes from immunoSEQ multiplex PCR, and its TCRdb copy is limited to in-frame clones, with some not included. Found here are approximately 330,000 clones, around 85% of them singletons; the top ten hold around 4%. What was sequenced was PBMCs or T cells enriched from blood (not recorded which). All receptors derive from a woman aged 40 to 50 with acute COVID-19.

Here the CDR3 DNA reads TGTGCCAGCAGGCTAGACGACAGAGACTATGGCTACACCTTC. Protein sequence: CASRLDDRDYGYTF. The chain recombines TRBV6-5 with TRBJ1-2; weak D call: TRBD1 (5 bases). The germline V gene has CDR1 MNHEY and CDR2 SVGAGI. The CDR3 contains 14 residues. Trimming took 6 bases from V and 3 from J, leaving 14 bases between them.

V and J are TRBV19 and TRBJ2-2, with D tentatively TRBD2 (5 bases). V dropped 7 bases and J dropped 0 bases, with 12 bases sitting between them. The CDR3 contains 15 residues. Germline lookup yields CDR1 LNHDA and CDR2 SQIVND (reference sequence). The CDR3 sequence: CASIIGGANTGELFF. DNA of the CDR3: TGTGCCAGTATTATTGGAGGAGCGAACACCGGGGAGCTGTTTTTT.

V usage is TRBV4-1 and J usage is TRBJ1-2; TRBD1 might be the D (5 bases). V shed 0 bases and J shed 0 bases, with 8 bases lying between them. Germline V gives CDR1 MGHRA, CDR2 YSYEKL. CDR3 length: 15 amino acids. The CDR3 region has the DNA TGCGCCAGCAGCCAAGAAGGACATCCTAACTATGGCTACACCTTC. It is translated as CASSQEGHPNYGYTF.

The chain carries TRBV5-1 and TRBJ1-1; D might be TRBD1 (5 bases). V was trimmed by 4 bases and J by 8 bases, leaving 21 bases between them. The CDR3 has 15 residues. Germline V lookup: CDR1 SGHRS, CDR2 YFSETQ. CDR3 sequence: CASSPNILQGVEAFF. CDR3 nucleotides: TGCGCCAGCAGCCCAAATATTCTCCAGGGTGTCGAAGCTTTCTTT.

The chain employs TRBV6-5 and TRBJ1-5; no clear D gene. The CDR3 sequence is 12 residues long. Per the germline V gene, CDR1 is MNHEY and CDR2 is SVGAGI. Trimming cost V 6 bases and J 8 bases, with 11 bases left between them. The DNA of the CDR3 is TGTGCCAGCAGAGGTAAGGAGGAGCCCCAGCATTTT. It yields the protein CASRGKEEPQHF.

The CDR3 here is CASSADPQGNEQFF. CDR3 bases: TGTGCCAGCAGCGCGGACCCTCAGGGGAATGAGCAGTTCTTC. This chain joins TRBV7-3 and TRBJ2-1; D possibly corresponds to TRBD1 (6 bases). Trimming took 5 bases from V and 7 from J, leaving 15 bases between them. This CDR3 has 14 amino acids. Looked up from germline, CDR1 is SGHTA and CDR2 is FQGTGA.

This rearrangement joins TRBV25-1 to TRBJ1-6, with 9 nucleotides matching TRBD1. V lost 3 bases and J lost 5; bases outside the gene matches: 2. Germline values: CDR1 MGHDK, CDR2 SYGVNS. The CDR3 consists of 15 residues. The CDR3 here is CASSEWTGDNSPLHF. CDR3 sequence (DNA): TGTGCCAGCAGTGAGTGGACAGGGGATAATTCACCCCTCCACTTT. The full variable domain, in which reference TRBV25-1 and TRBJ1-6 provide the parts outside the CDR3, is EADIYQTPRYLVIGTGKKITLECSQTMGHDKMYWYQQDPGMELHLIHYSYGVNSTEKGDLSSESTVSRIRTEHFPLTLESARPSHTSQYLCASSEWTGDNSPLHFGNGTRLTVT.

The chain carries TRBV3-1 (or the pseudogene TRBV3-2) and TRBJ1-1; D uncertain. The CDR3 has 11 amino acids. V dropped 0 bases and J dropped 7 bases, with 3 bases sitting between them. Germline V gene data show CDR1 as LGHDT and CDR2 as YNNKEL (reference sequence). CDR3 sequence (DNA): TGTGCCAGCAGCCAAGATCGTGAAGCTTTCTTT. It is translated as CASSQDREAFF.

The chain combines TRBV28 with TRBJ1-6, with TRBD1 matching 10 bases. After removal of 2 bases from V and 9 bases from J, the junction contained 4 bases not matched to a gene. Germline V gene sequence: CDR1 MDHEN, CDR2 SYDVKM. The CDR3 runs 15 residues. The CDR3 nucleotides read TGTGCCAGCAGTTTAGGACAGGGGGAGGGTTCACCCCTCCACTTT. This sequence encodes CASSLGQGEGSPLHF.

The chain employs TRBV6-5 and TRBJ1-5; no clear D. V was cut by 5 bases and J by 3 bases, with 11 bases left in between. The CDR3 spans 14 residues. Germline V gives CDR1 MNHEY, CDR2 SVGAGI. CDR3 loop: CASSPGILNQPQHF. The DNA of the CDR3 is TGTGCCAGCAGTCCCGGGATCCTCAATCAGCCCCAGCATTTT.

The chain employs TRBV18 and TRBJ1-1, with D maybe TRBD1 (6 bases). The germline CDR1 and CDR2 sequences are KGHSH and LQKENI. This CDR3 region has 14 residues. With 2 bases removed from V and 4 bases from J, the gap between germline ends came to 11 bases. The CDR3 reads CASSPSGVGTEAFF. DNA for the CDR3: TGTGCCAGCTCACCATCAGGGGTGGGCACTGAAGCTTTCTTT.

The J gene is TRBJ2-5, the V gene TRBV20-1, with D unresolved. V was pared by 5 bases and J by 4 bases, with 8 bases between. This CDR3 region has 11 residues. Germline V gene sequence: CDR1 DFQATT, CDR2 SNEGSKA (reference sequence). CDR3 nucleotide sequence: TGCAGTGCTTACGGAGCAGAGACCCAGTACTTC. This codes for CSAYGAETQYF.

The genes are TRBV10-3 and TRBJ2-5, with a tentative D call TRBD2 (6 bases). V was cut by 3 bases and J by 1 base, with 9 bases left in between. The germline CDR1 and CDR2 sequences are ENHRY and SYGVKD. This CDR3 has 14 amino acids. The CDR3: CAISDARGQETQYF. The CDR3 bases are TGTGCCATCAGTGATGCGCGGGGCCAAGAGACCCAGTACTTC.

J is TRBJ1-5 and V is TRBV5-1; weak D call: TRBD1 (6 bases). The CDR3 loop spans 16 amino acids. V was cut by 0 bases and J by 0 bases, with 10 bases left in between. The germline CDR1 and CDR2 sequences are SGHRS and YFSETQ. The CDR3 nucleotides read TGCGCCAGCAGCTTGGAACCACAGGGTAGCAATCAGCCCCAGCATTTT. Translated, it gives CASSLEPQGSNQPQHF.

In this sample, this clone turned up a few times. The chain employs TRBV21-1 and TRBJ2-1; TRBD2 is taken as the D call from the table, unchecked against the DNA. TRBV21-1 is assigned pseudogene status. The CDR3 consists of 14 residues. The CDR3 nucleotides are TGTGCCAGCAGCAAACCCCTCTCCCTCAATGAGCAGTTCTTC. It translates to CASSKPLSLNEQFF.

V usage is TRBV24-1 and J usage is TRBJ2-1; the match to TRBD2 covers 13 bases. Germline lookup yields CDR1 KGHDR and CDR2 SFDVKD. The CDR3 covers 16 residues. V trimming: 6 bases; J trimming: 3 bases; junction bases outside the gene matches: 4. The CDR3 region has the DNA TGTGCCACCAGTCAGACTAGCGGGGGGCTCTACAATGAGCAGTTCTTC. This encodes CATSQTSGGLYNEQFF.

The J gene is TRBJ1-4, the V gene TRBV6-5; D unclear. From germline, CDR1 is MNHEY and CDR2 SVGAGI. The CDR3 extends over 12 amino acids. The V end was cut by 6 bases, the J end by 5 bases, with 7 bases between. CDR3 sequence: CASRALNEKLFF. The CDR3 DNA is TGTGCCAGCAGAGCTCTCAATGAAAAACTGTTTTTT.

V usage is TRBV9 and J usage is TRBJ1-2; TRBD1 matches 7 bases. Trimming took 4 bases from V and 7 from J; bases not matched to a gene: 7. This CDR3 is built from 13 residues. Germline values: CDR1 SGDLS, CDR2 YYNGEE. DNA for the CDR3: TGTGCCAGCAGCCAGACAGGGTCGGGTGGCTACACCTTC. Its translation: CASSQTGSGGYTF. Full variable domain (remainder filled in from reference TRBV9 and TRBJ1-2): DSGVTQTPKHLITATGQRVTLRCSPRSGDLSVYWYQQSLDQGLQFLIQYYNGEERAKGNILERFSAQQFPDLHSELNLSSLELGDSALYFCASSQTGSGGYTFGSGTRLTVV.

The rearrangement joins TRBV19 to TRBJ1-5; D gene uncertain. The germline V gene encodes CDR1 LNHDA and CDR2 SQIVND (reference sequence). There are 18 residues in the CDR3. V lost 3 bases and J 2 bases, leaving 20 bases between the germline ends. The CDR3 is CASSIIGLSLGGNQPQHF. The DNA for the CDR3 is TGTGCCAGTAGTATCATCGGTCTTTCCCTAGGTGGCAATCAGCCCCAGCATTTT.

The chain links TRBV27 to TRBJ1-5; TRBD1 matches at 8 bases. There are 14 residues in the CDR3. Germline loops: CDR1 MNHEY, CDR2 SMNVEV (reference sequence). Germline trimming cut 11 bases from V and 6 bases from J; bases unmatched to any gene: 12. This CDR3 reads CAGLGQGVGQPQHF. The CDR3, as DNA: TGTGCCGGCCTCGGACAGGGTGTTGGTCAGCCCCAGCATTTT.

The V call is TRBV6-1, the J call TRBJ1-2; no clear D gene. The CDR3 spans 14 residues. With 2 bases removed from V and 4 bases from J, the gap between germline ends came to 11 bases. Germline V gene lookup returns CDR1 MNHNS and CDR2 SASEGT. The CDR3 protein is CASSEIGEVYGYTF. Written as DNA, the CDR3 is TGTGCCAGCAGTGAAATTGGGGAGGTCTATGGCTACACCTTC.

This sequence joins TRBV5-5 and TRBJ2-1, with D maybe TRBD2 (5 bases). V was cut by 0 bases and J by 3 bases, with 13 bases left in between. Germline V gene data show CDR1 as SGHKS and CDR2 as YYEKEE (reference sequence). There are 16 residues in the CDR3. DNA of the CDR3: TGTGCCAGCAGCTTGGGAGGGCGTTACAGCTACAATGAGCAGTTCTTC. Amino acid sequence: CASSLGGRYSYNEQFF.

The gene calls are TRBV28 and TRBJ1-6; tentative D call: TRBD1 (5 bases). Germline CDR1 MDHEN, CDR2 SYDVKM. CDR3 length: 17 amino acids. Trimming took off 5 bases at V and 0 bases at J, with 14 bases between the two ends. CDR3 residues: CASSRTRGNSYNSPLHF. The CDR3 DNA reads as TGTGCCAGCAGTAGGACAAGGGGCAACTCCTATAATTCACCCCTCCACTTT.

This rearrangement joins TRBV6-5 to TRBJ1-2, with 7 bases lining up with TRBD1. Trimming at V came to 5 bases and at J to 2 bases, leaving 8 bases not matched to a gene. Looked up from germline, CDR1 is MNHEY and CDR2 is SVGAGI. The CDR3 covers 15 residues. The DNA of the CDR3 is TGTGCCAGCAGTCAGGGGACAGCCCTAAACTATGGCTACACCTTC. It is translated as CASSQGTALNYGYTF.

This clone was observed a few times. The V call is TRBV6-5, the J call TRBJ1-1; unclear D gene. The CDR3 contains 15 residues. V gave up 10 bases and J gave up 0 bases, with 18 bases separating them. Germline-derived CDR1 and CDR2 are MNHEY and SVGAGI. The CDR3 protein is CATLPGFPLNTEAFF. The CDR3 coding sequence is TGTGCCACACTACCCGGGTTCCCCTTGAACACTGAAGCTTTCTTT.

The V gene is TRBV10-3, the J gene TRBJ2-5, with 11 nucleotides matching TRBD1. CDR3 length: 15 residues. The V gene's germline CDR1 is ENHRY and CDR2 SYGVKD. V shed 6 bases, J shed 3 bases, and the junction held 6 bases outside the gene matches. The CDR3 DNA sequence: TGTGCCATCAGGGAGGGACAGGGGGGAAAAGAGACCCAGTACTTC. This sequence encodes CAIREGQGGKETQYF.

The chain combines TRBV10-3 with TRBJ2-3, with 14 bases that match TRBD2. The ends lost 0 bases at V and 9 bases at J; junction bases unmatched: 17. Germline CDR1 ENHRY, CDR2 SYGVKD. This CDR3 is built from 20 residues. The DNA of the CDR3 is TGTGCCATCAGTGAGTCGATTGGGATCGGGACTAGCGGGGGAGCGAGGACGCAGTATTTT. Its translation: CAISESIGIGTSGGARTQYF.

The J gene is TRBJ1-1, the V gene TRBV5-1; TRBD1 aligns across 7 bases. CDR1 is SGHRS, CDR2 YFSETQ, per germline. The CDR3 covers 17 residues. The trim removed 4 bases at V and 1 base at J, leaving 13 bases unmatched. The CDR3 DNA reads TGCGCCAGCAGCGGTGGGGACAGAGGGGGCAAGAACACTGAAGCTTTCTTT. Its protein product is CASSGGDRGGKNTEAFF.

The J gene is TRBJ1-2, the V gene TRBV7-2; 12 nucleotides agree with TRBD1. The CDR3 sequence is 14 residues long. The V and J ends lost 4 bases and 10 bases, in that order; junction bases with no gene match: 7. CDR1 is SGHTA and CDR2 is FQGNSA in the germline V gene. The CDR3 nucleotides are TGTGCCAGCAGCTCAGCTGGGACAGGGGGCTTCTACACCTTC. Translated, it gives CASSSAGTGGFYTF.

The V call is TRBV3-1 (or the pseudogene TRBV3-2), the J call TRBJ2-3; D may be TRBD2 (6 bases). The germline V gene has CDR1 LGHDT and CDR2 YNNKEL (reference sequence). The CDR3 runs 15 residues. Trimming removed 2 bases from V and 2 bases from J, with 11 bases in between. The CDR3 region is CASSQRGRDTDTQYF. CDR3 sequence (DNA): TGTGCCAGCAGCCAAAGAGGGCGGGACACAGATACGCAGTATTTT.

This clone was counted a single time. Since a much larger clone is just one base distant, this may be a read error. The J gene is TRBJ2-7, the V gene TRBV6-5; TRBD1 is a possible D gene (6 bases). This CDR3 region has 13 residues. Germline V gene lookup returns CDR1 MNHEY and CDR2 SVGAGI. Trimming stripped 6 bases from V and 3 bases from J, with 12 bases between. CDR3 bases: TGTGCCAGCAGATCCCGGGACAACTACGAGCAGTACTTC. Translated, it gives CASRSRDNYEQYF.